This T cell receptor beta chain was recorded in a study of beta chain features in type 1 diabetes. Points from the study as a whole: In all four CD4+ subsets, TCRB CDR3 length was significantly, moderately reduced in type 1 diabetes.

This clone was detected only a few times. Antigen: not known. Every isolated RNA sample was fully reverse transcribed, so sequencing captured expressed TCRB transcripts. The protocol was immunoSEQ multiplex PCR, while the TCRdb copy is restricted to in-frame clones and leaves out a portion. In the table there are around 240,000 clones, about a sixth of which are singletons. In total, each donor contributed a single heparinised blood draw that averaged about 100 mL. V shed 0 bases and J 9 bases; nucleotides not matched to a gene: 6. The CDR3 has 16 residues. The V gene's germline CDR1 is MNHEY and CDR2 SVGAGI.

This receptor was obtained from a man aged 25-45 years with type 1 diabetes. The chain links TRBV6-5 to TRBJ2-1, with 12 bases lining up with TRBD2. The source material was naive CD4+ T cells from blood. CDR3 residues: CASSYSRLLAGGEQFF. The CDR3 DNA is TGTGCCAGCAGTTACTCGAGATTACTAGCGGGAGGTGAGCAGTTCTTC.